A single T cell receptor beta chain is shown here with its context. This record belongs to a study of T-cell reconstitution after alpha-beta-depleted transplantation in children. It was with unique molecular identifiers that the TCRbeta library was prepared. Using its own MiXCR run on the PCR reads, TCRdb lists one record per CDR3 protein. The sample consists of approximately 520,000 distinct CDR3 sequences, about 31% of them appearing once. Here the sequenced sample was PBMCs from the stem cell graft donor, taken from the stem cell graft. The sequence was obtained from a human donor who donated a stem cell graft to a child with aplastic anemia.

CDR3 loop: CSARDLAVGGYGQPQHF. The CDR3 DNA sequence: TGCAGTGCTAGAGATTTAGCAGTGGGCGGGTATGGTCAGCCCCAGCATTTT. The V call is TRBV20-1, the J call TRBJ1-5; D uncertain. V lost 0 bases and J 6 bases, leaving 21 bases between the germline ends. This CDR3 region has 17 residues. The germline V gene encodes CDR1 DFQATT and CDR2 SNEGSKA (reference sequence).